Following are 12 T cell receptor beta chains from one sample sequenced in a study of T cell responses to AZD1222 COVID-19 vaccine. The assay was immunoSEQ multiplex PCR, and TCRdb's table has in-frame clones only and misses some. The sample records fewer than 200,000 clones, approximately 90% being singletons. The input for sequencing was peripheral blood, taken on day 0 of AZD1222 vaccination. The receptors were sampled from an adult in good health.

CDR3 in DNA: TGTGCCAGTAGAAAGGGGGAAGCTGGAAACACCATATATTTT. Amino acids: CASRKGEAGNTIYF. This chain links TRBV19 with TRBJ1-3; weak D call: TRBD1 (6 bases). The CDR3 is 14 amino acids. Germline-derived CDR1 and CDR2 are LNHDA and SQIVND (reference sequence). The V end lost 6 bases, the J end lost 2 bases, and 11 bases lay between the germline ends. Full variable domain (outside the CDR3, taken from reference TRBV19 and TRBJ1-3): DGGITQSPKYLFRKEGQNVTLSCEQNLNHDAMYWYRQDPGQGLRLIYYSQIVNDFQKGDIAEGYSVSREKKESFPLTVTSAQKNPTAFYLCASRKGEAGNTIYFGEGSWLTVV.

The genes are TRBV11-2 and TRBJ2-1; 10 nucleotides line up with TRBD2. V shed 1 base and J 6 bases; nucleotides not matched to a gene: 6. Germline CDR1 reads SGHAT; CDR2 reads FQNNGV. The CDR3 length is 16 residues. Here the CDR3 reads CASSLVGSGGLNEQFF. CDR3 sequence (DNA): TGTGCCAGCAGCTTAGTCGGTAGCGGGGGGCTCAATGAGCAGTTCTTC.

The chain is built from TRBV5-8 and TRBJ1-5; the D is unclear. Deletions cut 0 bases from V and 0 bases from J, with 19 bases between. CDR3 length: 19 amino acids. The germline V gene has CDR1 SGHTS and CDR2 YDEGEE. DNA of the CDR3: TGTGCCAGCAGCTTGGTTTTCGGTGGGGTAAGGAGTAGCAATCAGCCCCAGCATTTT. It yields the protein CASSLVFGGVRSSNQPQHF.

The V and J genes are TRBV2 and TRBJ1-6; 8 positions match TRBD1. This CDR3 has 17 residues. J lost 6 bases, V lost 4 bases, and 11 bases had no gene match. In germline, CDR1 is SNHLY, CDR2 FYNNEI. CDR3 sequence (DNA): TGTGCCAGCAGTGCCCGAAGCACAGGGGGAAGTAATTCACCCCTCCACTTT. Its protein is CASSARSTGGSNSPLHF.

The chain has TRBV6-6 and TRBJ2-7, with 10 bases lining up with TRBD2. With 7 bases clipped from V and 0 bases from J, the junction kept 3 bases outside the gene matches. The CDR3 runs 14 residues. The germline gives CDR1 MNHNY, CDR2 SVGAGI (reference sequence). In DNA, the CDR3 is TGTGCCAGCATTCCTAGCGGGAGCTCCTACGAGCAGTACTTC. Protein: CASIPSGSSYEQYF.

The CDR3 protein is CASGGSGRGETQYF. CDR3 in DNA: TGTGCCAGCGGGGGGAGCGGGAGGGGAGAGACCCAGTACTTC. The chain recombines TRBV19 with TRBJ2-5, with 10 positions matching TRBD2. The ends lost 9 bases at V and 4 bases at J; junction bases unmatched: 8. The CDR3 is 14 residues long. Germline loops: CDR1 LNHDA, CDR2 SQIVND (reference sequence).

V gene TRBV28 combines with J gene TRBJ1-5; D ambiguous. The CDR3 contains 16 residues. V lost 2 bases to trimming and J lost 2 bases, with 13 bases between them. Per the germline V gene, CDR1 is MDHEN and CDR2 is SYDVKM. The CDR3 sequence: CASSLGRSSGNQPQHF. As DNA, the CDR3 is TGTGCCAGCAGTTTAGGGAGGAGCAGTGGCAATCAGCCCCAGCATTTT.

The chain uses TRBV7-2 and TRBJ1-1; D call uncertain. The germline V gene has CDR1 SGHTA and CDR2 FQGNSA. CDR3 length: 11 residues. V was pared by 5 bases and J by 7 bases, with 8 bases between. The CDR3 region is CASSQQVEAFF. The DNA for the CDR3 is TGTGCCAGCAGCCAACAAGTTGAAGCTTTCTTT.

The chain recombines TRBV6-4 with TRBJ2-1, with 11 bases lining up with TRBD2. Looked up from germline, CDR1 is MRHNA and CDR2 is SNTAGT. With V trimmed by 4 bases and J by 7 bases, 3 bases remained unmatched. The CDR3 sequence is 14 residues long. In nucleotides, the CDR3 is TGTGCCAGCAGTGCTAGCGGGAGGTGGAATGAGCAGTTCTTC. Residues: CASSASGRWNEQFF.

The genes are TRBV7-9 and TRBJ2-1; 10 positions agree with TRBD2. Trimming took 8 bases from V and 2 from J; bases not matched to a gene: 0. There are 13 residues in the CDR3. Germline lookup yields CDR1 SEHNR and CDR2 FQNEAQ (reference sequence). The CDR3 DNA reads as TGTGCCAGCGGACTAGCGGCCTACAATGAGCAGTTCTTC. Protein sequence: CASGLAAYNEQFF.

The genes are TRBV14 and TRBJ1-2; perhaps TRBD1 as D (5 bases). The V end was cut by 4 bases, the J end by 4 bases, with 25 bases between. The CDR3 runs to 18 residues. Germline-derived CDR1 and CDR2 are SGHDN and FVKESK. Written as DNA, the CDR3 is TGTGCCAGCAGCCTCCTTCCAGTGGGGACCGGTAACGGCTATGGCTACACCTTC. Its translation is CASSLLPVGTGNGYGYTF.

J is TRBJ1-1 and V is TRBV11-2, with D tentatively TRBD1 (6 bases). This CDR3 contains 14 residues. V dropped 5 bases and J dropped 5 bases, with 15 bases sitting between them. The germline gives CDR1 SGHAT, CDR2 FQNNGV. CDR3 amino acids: CASSPNRVWTEAFF. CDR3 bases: TGTGCCAGCAGCCCCAACAGGGTTTGGACTGAAGCTTTCTTT.